This T cell receptor (beta chain) was obtained from a study of blood T cell repertoires in COVID-19. Germline CDR1 and CDR2: LNHDA and SQIVND (reference sequence). This CDR3 region has 13 residues. The V end lost 4 bases, the J end lost 5 bases, and 9 bases lay between the germline ends. In the authors' workflow: Amplification of reference gene primers provided the estimated nucleated cell counts. The protocol was immunoSEQ multiplex PCR, while the TCRdb copy is restricted to in-frame clones and leaves out a portion. That table supplies the V and J calls and clone size; D and trimming were determined from the DNA. Of 450,000 to 600,000 clones in the sample, about 90% were seen once. Researchers sorted participants into cohorts using their self-reported clinical history.

Input material: PBMCs or T cells enriched from blood (not recorded which). The chain is built from TRBV19 and TRBJ1-5, with D possibly TRBD1 on 5 matching bases. The receptor was derived from a woman younger than 35 who had recovered from COVID-19. The CDR3 sequence is CASSRWGDQPQHF. The CDR3 nucleotides read TGTGCCAGTAGTAGGTGGGGGGATCAGCCCCAGCATTTT.